The 22 T cell receptor beta chains below all came from one sample that was sequenced in a study of T cells after yellow fever vaccination. MiXCR was run by TCRdb on the 5' RACE reads, yielding one entry per CDR3 protein. The table has 500,000 to 550,000 distinct CDR3 sequences, less than 25% seen once; the top ten hold around 17%. Sequencing used PBMCs, obtained less than 25 days after the first yellow fever vaccination. All receptors come from a man between 18 and 35 years old who received the YFV17D yellow fever vaccine.

This rearrangement joins TRBV19 to TRBJ2-3; TRBD2 is a possible D gene (5 bases). CDR1 and CDR2 from the germline V gene are LNHDA and SQIVND (reference sequence). The CDR3 runs 14 residues. The V gene lost 8 bases and the J gene lost 0 bases, with 12 bases spanning the gap. CDR3 amino acids: CASGQRTSTDTQYF. The CDR3 DNA sequence: TGTGCCAGTGGTCAGAGGACTAGCACAGATACGCAGTATTTT.

This clonotype was observed a handful of times. This chain joins TRBV4-3 and TRBJ2-7, with unresolved D. V dropped 1 base and J dropped 0 bases, with 7 bases sitting between them. The germline gives CDR1 LGHNA, CDR2 YSLEER. The CDR3 has 14 residues. The CDR3 spells CASSQGSFSYEQYV. The CDR3 DNA sequence: TGCGCCAGCAGCCAAGGGTCATTCTCCTACGAGCAGTACGTC.

This clonotype was detected many times. This rearrangement joins TRBV27 to TRBJ2-7; D is possibly TRBD2 (6 bases). V lost 0 bases and J lost 2, with 17 bases in between. Germline V gene lookup returns CDR1 MNHEY and CDR2 SMNVEV (reference sequence). The CDR3 contains 17 residues. The CDR3 loop is CASSLSGGVGGPYEQYF. The CDR3 nucleotides are TGTGCCAGCAGTTTATCCGGGGGTGTAGGTGGGCCCTACGAGCAGTACTTC.

This clonotype has a handful of counts. The V gene is TRBV20-1, the J gene TRBJ2-7; either TRBD1 or TRBD2 may fit D (5 bases each). Trimming removed 1 base from V and 2 bases from J, with 18 bases in between. The CDR3 runs to 16 residues. Germline lookup yields CDR1 DFQATT and CDR2 SNEGSKA (reference sequence). CDR3 in amino acids: CSARAVGDGRPYEQYF. The CDR3 region has the DNA TGCAGTGCTAGAGCGGTGGGGGACGGAAGGCCCTACGAGCAGTACTTC.

This clonotype came up a few times. The CDR3 region is CASSLVSGAHWNEQFF. For the CDR3, the DNA is TGTGCCAGCAGCTTAGTCTCGGGGGCGCATTGGAATGAGCAGTTCTTC. The chain employs TRBV7-9 and TRBJ2-1; possibly TRBD1 or TRBD2 for D (6 bases each). V lost 1 base and J 7 bases, leaving 17 bases between the germline ends. The CDR3 spans 16 residues. Germline V gene sequence: CDR1 SEHNR, CDR2 FQNEAQ (reference sequence).

This clonotype was seen more than once but under ten times. V usage is TRBV21-1 and J usage is TRBJ2-1; TRBD1 is the table's D call, not checked against the DNA. TRBV21-1 is flagged as a pseudogene. The CDR3 extends over 16 amino acids. CDR3 sequence reads: CASSTNTGQGVNEQFF. The DNA of the CDR3 is TGTGCCAGCAGCACTAACACGGGACAGGGGGTCAATGAGCAGTTCTTC.

In this sample, this clonotype turned up a few times. The chain is built from TRBV5-1 and TRBJ2-3; the match to TRBD1 covers 8 bases. J gave up 6 bases and V 3 bases, and 6 bases lay outside the gene matches. This CDR3 has 14 amino acids. Germline CDR1 is SGHRS and CDR2 is YFSETQ. The CDR3 region has the DNA TGCGCCAGCAGCTGGGGACAGGCGGAGGATACGCAGTATTTT. Translation gives CASSWGQAEDTQYF.

This clonotype was picked up a small number of times. The chain is built from TRBV7-8 and TRBJ2-3, with TRBD2 identical over 8 bases. The V segment lost 5 bases and the J segment 0 bases; nucleotides outside the gene matches: 4. The CDR3 extends over 15 amino acids. Germline CDR1 SGHVS, CDR2 FQNEAQ. The CDR3 spells CASSERGISTDTQYF. CDR3 coding DNA: TGTGCCAGCAGCGAGCGGGGGATTAGCACAGATACGCAGTATTTT.

The genes are TRBV20-1 and TRBJ1-1, with D possibly matching TRBD1 (5 bases). CDR1 is DFQATT and CDR2 is SNEGSKA in the germline V gene (reference sequence). CDR3 length equals 11 residues. V was pared by 6 bases and J by 8 bases, with 13 bases between. The CDR3 bases are TGCAGTGCCCTGGGACGGGAAGAAGCTTTCTTT. Amino acid sequence: CSALGREEAFF.

There are a few counts of this clonotype. CDR3 loop: CASSLRFGHSSGANVLTF. In DNA form, the CDR3 reads TGTGCCAGCAGCTTACGTTTCGGACATTCCTCTGGGGCCAACGTCCTGACTTTC. V is TRBV7-8 and J is TRBJ2-6, with D possibly being TRBD1 (5 bases). Germline-derived CDR1 and CDR2 are SGHVS and FQNEAQ. The CDR3 consists of 18 residues. Trimming stripped 2 bases from V and 0 bases from J, with 14 bases between.

The chain couples TRBV23-1 to TRBJ2-7; 8 bases align to TRBD1. TRBV23-1 is flagged as an ORF with uncertain function. The CDR3 runs to 14 residues. Losses at the gene ends were 4 bases for V and 6 bases for J; bases not matched to a gene: 8. The CDR3 bases are TGCGCCAGCAGTCCCCCAAGGACAGGGACCGAGCAGTACTTC. Encoded protein: CASSPPRTGTEQYF.

A word on this clonotype: Germline and junction disagree at one end, which may indicate a read error. The chain joins TRBV12-3 or TRBV12-4 to TRBJ2-7; 8 bases fit TRBD1. This CDR3 region has 12 residues. For the CDR3, the DNA is TGTGCCAGCAGTTTTAATCGGGACAGGTTGCACTTC. Translating gives CASSFNRDRLHF.

The rearrangement uses TRBV11-2 and TRBJ2-1; unclear D gene. The germline CDR1 and CDR2 sequences are SGHAT and FQNNGV. Trimming cost V 3 bases and J 9 bases, with 9 bases left between them. The CDR3 contains 12 residues. In nucleotides, the CDR3 is TGTGCCAGCAGCTTCTTGGGCAGTGAGCAGTTCTTC. Translated, it gives CASSFLGSEQFF.

The CDR3 DNA follows: TGTGCCAGCAGCCGTTCGAGACAGGGGCCGCCCTCCTACGAGCAGTACTTC. Protein: CASSRSRQGPPSYEQYF. The J gene is TRBJ2-7, the V gene TRBV7-8; 8 bases map to TRBD1. This CDR3 has 17 residues. Per germline, CDR1 SGHVS and CDR2 FQNEAQ. V lost 5 bases and J lost 0; bases outside the gene matches: 12.

V gene TRBV5-4 combines with J gene TRBJ1-1; weak D call: TRBD1 (5 bases). Trimming left V 5 bases short and J 2 bases short, with 7 bases between. CDR1 and CDR2 from the germline V gene are SGHNT and YYREEE (reference sequence). The CDR3 loop spans 12 amino acids. Here the CDR3 DNA reads TGTGCCAGCAGACAGGCAAACACTGAAGCTTTCTTT. Protein: CASRQANTEAFF.

The sample holds a few counts of this clonotype. DNA for the CDR3: TGTGCCAGTAGGATGTTAGATGGTATAGCCAAAAACATTCAGTACTTC. It codes for CASRMLDGIAKNIQYF. This chain links TRBV2 with TRBJ2-4, with D unclear. Germline V gene sequence: CDR1 SNHLY, CDR2 FYNNEI. V lost 9 bases to trimming and J lost 0 bases, with 18 bases between them. This CDR3 is built from 16 residues. The variable domain in full, completed from reference TRBV2 and TRBJ2-4, reads EPEVTQTPSHQVTQMGQEVILRCVPISNHLYFYWYRQILGQKVEFLVSFYNNEISEKSEIFDDQFSVERPDGSNFTLKIRSTKLEDSAMYFCASRMLDGIAKNIQYFGAGTRLSVL.

This clonotype was seen at least ten times. This chain joins TRBV10-3 and TRBJ2-7; 9 positions agree with TRBD1. Trimming at V came to 5 bases and at J to 4 bases, leaving 6 bases not matched to a gene. Germline CDR1 is ENHRY and CDR2 is SYGVKD. This CDR3 contains 14 residues. The chain's CDR3 is CAISNGQGLYEQYV. For the CDR3, the DNA is TGTGCCATCAGTAACGGACAGGGGCTATACGAGCAGTACGTC.

V and J are TRBV3-1 and TRBJ2-3; the match to TRBD2 covers 10 bases. V lost 2 bases and J lost 5; bases outside the gene matches: 7. The germline V gene encodes CDR1 LGHDT and CDR2 YNNKEL (reference sequence). The CDR3 consists of 16 residues. CDR3 in amino acids: CASSQPSSGGRDTQYF. CDR3 nucleotides: TGTGCCAGCAGCCAACCGTCTAGCGGGGGAAGAGATACGCAGTATTTT.

Ten or more counts support this clonotype. The V call is TRBV4-2, the J call TRBJ2-3; unclear D gene. Germline V CDR1 and CDR2: LGHNA, YNFKEQ. This CDR3 is built from 19 residues. Trimming shortened V by 1 base and J by 1 base, and 21 bases separated the two germline ends. The CDR3 sequence: CASSQGLAQAAPGTDTQYF. The CDR3 region has the DNA TGTGCCAGCAGCCAAGGATTGGCCCAGGCAGCCCCTGGCACAGATACGCAGTATTTT.

The chain combines TRBV7-9 with TRBJ2-7, with 7 bases identical to TRBD1. Germline loops: CDR1 SEHNR, CDR2 FQNEAQ (reference sequence). The CDR3 is 17 residues long. Trimming at V came to 5 bases and at J to 3 bases, leaving 16 bases not matched to a gene. This CDR3 is CASSVVGTGQTFYEQYF. The DNA of the CDR3 is TGTGCCAGCAGCGTAGTCGGGACGGGACAGACCTTCTACGAGCAGTACTTC.

The chain recombines TRBV9 with TRBJ2-5; D is possibly TRBD1 or TRBD2 (5 bases each). The germline gives CDR1 SGDLS, CDR2 YYNGEE. V was cut by 0 bases and J by 5 bases, with 11 bases left in between. The CDR3 length is 14 residues. As DNA, the CDR3 is TGTGCCAGCAGCGTAGCCGAGGGGTTGGAGACCCAGTACTTC. This gives the protein CASSVAEGLETQYF.

The chain links TRBV2 to TRBJ2-5; a possible D gene is TRBD2 (6 bases). V was cut by 6 bases and J by 5 bases, with 10 bases left in between. Germline V gene lookup returns CDR1 SNHLY and CDR2 FYNNEI. This CDR3 is built from 12 residues. CDR3 in amino acids: CASRQEGETQYF. Here the CDR3 DNA reads TGTGCCAGCAGGCAGGAGGGGGAGACCCAGTACTTC.